The clone carrying this T cell receptor beta chain was seen repeatedly, ten times or more. The sequenced fragment ends 3 residues before the CDR3 boundary, so the rest is inferred from the germline J gene. The data were taken from a study of T cell clonality in common variable immunodeficiency. Caucasian heritage predominated among both patients and controls. This CDR3 has 14 amino acids. J was trimmed by 5 bases and V by 4 bases; bases with no gene match: 3. The assay was immunoSEQ multiplex PCR, and TCRdb's table has in-frame clones only and misses some. There are about 35,000 clones in the sample, none observed a single time.

This rearrangement joins TRBV12-3 or TRBV12-4 to TRBJ2-2, with TRBD1 matching over 8 bases. Material for sequencing was peripheral blood mononuclear cells. The receptor's source is a person aged 18 to 70 in good health. CDR3 DNA, as far as it was read: TGTGCCAGCAGTTGGACAGGGAATACCGGGGAG. It codes for CASSWTGNTGE. The complete CDR3 protein is CASSWTGNTGELFF.